The T cell receptor (beta chain) described here comes from a study of T cell repertoires in cytomegalovirus infection. MiXCR was run by TCRdb on the reads, yielding one entry per CDR3 protein. The table includes tens of thousands of distinct CDR3 sequences, 20% to 30% detected once. For this clonotype: As yet, its antigen is unknown.

The CDR3 is made up of 10 amino acids. V lost 4 bases to trimming and J lost 14 bases; unmatched junction nucleotides: 2. The rearrangement joins TRBV7-1 to TRBJ2-1, with 7 bases lining up with TRBD2. TRBV7-1 is an ORF, and what it does is uncertain. The specimen was CD8+ T cells from cultured PBMCs, collected from culture after CMV antigen stimulation. This clonotype was obtained from a human donor in good health (CMV status not recorded). Some clones in this sample may be carry-over from other donors' samples. CDR3 protein: CASSYREEFF. In nucleotides, the CDR3 is TGTGCCAGCAGCTACCGGGAGGAGTTCTTC.